This T cell receptor (beta chain) was documented in a study of cytomegalovirus exposure and HLA in healthy donors. Broader study findings: A list of around 150 TCR beta chains associated with cytomegalovirus was given.

Trimming pared 3 bases from V and 8 bases from J, leaving 16 bases between. Germline V gene data show CDR1 as SGHAT and CDR2 as FQNNGV. The CDR3 runs to 14 residues. Turning to this clone: What it binds is not known.

The roughly 120-subject validation cohort, separate from the approximately 640-subject first cohort, included the donors. Measured with immunoSEQ multiplex PCR; TCRdb has only the in-frame clones, and not every one. The table shows 65,000 or so clones, with approximately 94% occurring only once. Input material: PBMCs. This chain connects TRBV11-2 to TRBJ1-1, with D maybe TRBD1 (6 bases). The receptor was isolated from a man aged 18-30 years in good health and CMV-seropositive. The CDR3 here is CASSLSGDLNEAFF. DNA for the CDR3: TGTGCCAGCAGCTTGTCAGGGGATCTAAACGAAGCTTTCTTT.